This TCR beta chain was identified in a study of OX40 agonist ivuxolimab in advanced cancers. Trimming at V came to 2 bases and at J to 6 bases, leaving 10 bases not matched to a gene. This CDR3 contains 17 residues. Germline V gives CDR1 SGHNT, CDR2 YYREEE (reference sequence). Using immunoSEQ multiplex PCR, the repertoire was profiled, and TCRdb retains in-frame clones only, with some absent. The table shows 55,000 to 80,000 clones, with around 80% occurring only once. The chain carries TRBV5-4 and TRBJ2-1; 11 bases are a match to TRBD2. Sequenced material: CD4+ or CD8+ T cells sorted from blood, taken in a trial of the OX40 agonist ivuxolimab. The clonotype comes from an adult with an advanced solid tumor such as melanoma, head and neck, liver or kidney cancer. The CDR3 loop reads CASSFSSGGASGNEQFF. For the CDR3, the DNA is TGTGCCAGCAGCTTTAGTAGCGGGGGGGCTTCGGGCAATGAGCAGTTCTTC.